This T cell receptor (beta chain) was observed in a study of technical replicates of blood from several donors (dated by TCRdb to about 2017). As for this clone: The specificity of this receptor is unknown. Per-base quality was not reported, and no clone a single base away is much larger than it.

CDR1 GTSNPN and CDR2 SVGIG are derived from the germline V gene (reference sequence). Trimmed from V: 4 bases; trimmed from J: 2 bases; junction bases lacking a gene match: 0. The CDR3, cysteine through phenylalanine, is 12 amino acids long. Only the CDR3 DNA is retained, 36 bases long and in frame from the first base. Libraries were prepared through the immunoSEQ multiplex PCR assay. TCRdb's version of the immuneACCESS table is confined to in-frame rearrangements and falls short of the full clone set. An unresolved V gene accounts for under half of the shortfall where checked; the remainder is of unknown origin. The sample records approximately 58,000 clones, roughly 90% of which are singletons. Approximately 5% of the sample rests with the top ten.

The chain couples TRBV30 to TRBJ2-7; the central 9 bases match TRBD2. Material: PBMCs. The source is a human donor in good health. Some clones in this sample may be carry-over from other donors' samples. The sequence in DNA is TGTGCCTGGACTAGCGGGGCCTACGAGCAGTACTTC. Its amino acids are CAWTSGAYEQYF.